Listed below are T cell receptor beta chains from one sample, sequenced in a study of Graves' ophthalmopathy and Graves' hyperthyroidism. TCRdb ran MiXCR on the multiplex PCR reads and lists one entry per CDR3 protein. Of more than 1,000,000 distinct CDR3 sequences listed, 35% to 45% are singletons. Specimen: peripheral blood or thyroid tissue (not recorded which). Source of these receptors: an adult man with Graves' hyperthyroidism. The CDR3 runs from the conserved cysteine through the conserved F or W. The order of the fields is V gene, J gene, D gene, clone size, CDR3 DNA, CDR3 protein. The D gene is left open where the match is weak. Some rows have no size entry. The others give once, few or many, or a class for an expanded clone.

v_call: TRBV7-2
j_call: TRBJ1-1
d_call: -
clone_size: few
cdr3_nt: TGTGCCAGCAGCTGGGCGCTGGAGATCAACACTGAAGCTTTCTTT
cdr3_aa: CASSWALEINTEAFF

v_call: TRBV20-1
j_call: TRBJ2-7
d_call: -
clone_size: many
cdr3_nt: TGCAGTGCTAGATACTCGACCTACGAGCAGTACTTC
cdr3_aa: CSARYSTYEQYF

v_call: TRBV5-8
j_call: TRBJ1-5
d_call: -
clone_size: few
cdr3_nt: TGTGCCAGCAGCTTGGGGGGGGCTAATGATCAGCCCCAGCATTTT
cdr3_aa: CASSLGGANDQPQHF

v_call: TRBV29-1
j_call: TRBJ2-7
d_call: -
clone_size: many
cdr3_nt: TGCAGCGCACGACTAGTCACCGAGCAGTACTTC
cdr3_aa: CSARLVTEQYF

v_call: TRBV25-1
j_call: TRBJ2-5
d_call: TRBD2
clone_size: -
cdr3_nt: TGTGCCAGCAACTCCCCGTTGAGGGGACTAGGCCAAGAGACCCAGTACTTC
cdr3_aa: CASNSPLRGLGQETQYF

v_call: TRBV4-1
j_call: TRBJ2-5
d_call: -
clone_size: few
cdr3_nt: TGCGCCAGCGCCTCAAACCGGGACCCCGGGGAGACCCAGTACTTC
cdr3_aa: CASASNRDPGETQYF

v_call: TRBV7-8
j_call: TRBJ1-2
d_call: TRBD1
clone_size: -
cdr3_nt: TGTGCCAGCAGCCCTACACGAATACAGGGGGCGGGCCATGGCTACACCTTC
cdr3_aa: CASSPTRIQGAGHGYTF

v_call: TRBV7-9
j_call: TRBJ2-7
d_call: -
clone_size: many
cdr3_nt: TGTGCCAGCAGCTTGGGGACGGGGGAGCAGTACTTC
cdr3_aa: CASSLGTGEQYF

v_call: TRBV7-9
j_call: TRBJ2-7
d_call: -
clone_size: -
cdr3_nt: TGTGCCAGCAGCCATGGACAAGGGCGGTACGAGCAGTACTTC
cdr3_aa: CASSHGQGRYEQYF

v_call: TRBV6-5
j_call: TRBJ2-7
d_call: TRBD1
clone_size: -
cdr3_nt: TGTGCCAGCAGTAAGGGACAGGCATTCTACGAGCAGTACTTC
cdr3_aa: CASSKGQAFYEQYF